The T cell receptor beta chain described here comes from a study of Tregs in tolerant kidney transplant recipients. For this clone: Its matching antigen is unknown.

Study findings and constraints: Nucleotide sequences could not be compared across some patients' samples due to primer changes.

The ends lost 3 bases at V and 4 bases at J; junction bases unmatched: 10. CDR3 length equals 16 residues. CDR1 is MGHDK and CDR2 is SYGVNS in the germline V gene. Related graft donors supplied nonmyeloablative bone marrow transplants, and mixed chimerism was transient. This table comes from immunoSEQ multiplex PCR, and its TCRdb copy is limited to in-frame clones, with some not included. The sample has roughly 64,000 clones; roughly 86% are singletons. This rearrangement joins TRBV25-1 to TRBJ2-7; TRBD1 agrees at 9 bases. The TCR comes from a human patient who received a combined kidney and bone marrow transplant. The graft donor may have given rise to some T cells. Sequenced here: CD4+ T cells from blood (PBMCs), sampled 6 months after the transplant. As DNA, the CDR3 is TGTGCCAGCAGTGAGACCCTCGGACAGGGGCCATACGAGCAGTACTTC. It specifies CASSETLGQGPYEQYF.